This T cell receptor (beta chain) came from a study of CD8 T cells in ankylosing spondylitis (dated by TCRdb to 2017 to 2019). About the full investigation: The study set out to find disease-linked TCR variants by profiling T cell receptor beta repertoires in ankylosing spondylitis patients and healthy donors. The whole study cohort included some 100 healthy donors and 25 ankylosing spondylitis patients. Samples of peripheral blood were taken, and for ankylosing spondylitis patients, synovial fluid was collected as well. Overall study results and their limits: The disease-linked clones were reported as significantly enriched in matched synovial fluid samples from ankylosing spondylitis patients. A CD8+ phenotype was shown by the disease-linked clones, which were found at relatively low frequencies in peripheral blood. Some TCR beta motif variants had previously been reported in synovial fluid and blood of reactive arthritis patients, which suggested common disease-initiation mechanisms. A TCR beta motif of about 8 highly homologous amino acid variants appeared characteristic of blood from ankylosing spondylitis patients.

A distance of 12 bases separates the germline ends of V and J, which lose 2 bases and 4 bases respectively. Counted from cysteine to phenylalanine, this CDR3 has 15 amino acids. The retained sequence is limited to the CDR3, 45 bases, with the frame set at the first base. Reading the germline V gene gives CDR1 SGHVS and CDR2 FNYEAQ. Comments on this clonotype: No cognate antigen has been identified for it. Per-base qualities were not stored, and no clone one base away is much larger.

For sequencing, an Illumina HiSeq 2500 was employed. Quantitative 5'-RACE with molecular barcodes was used to prepare TCR beta libraries. The study's processing was this. Disease-linked TCR variants were identified with a new computational method built on a probabilistic model of VDJ rearrangement. TCRdb cleaned the public reads at Q25 with fastp, built clones with MiXCR and kept in-frame beta chains. When rows share a CDR3 protein, they turn into one entry using the most common DNA and genes. The V and J calls and clone size are TCRdb's, not the authors'. The sample profile shows over 700,000 distinct CDR3 sequences; over 15% of them were found once. In total, the top ten clones hold around 19% of the sample.

The sequenced sample was blood, either unsorted or a sorted T cell fraction (not recorded which). The chain links TRBV7-6 with TRBJ1-5; a weak D assignment points to TRBD1 (5 bases agree). The TCR comes from a male donor with ankylosing spondylitis. The DNA sequence follows: TGTGCCAGCAGCTTAATGCAGGGACTAAATCAGCCCCAGCATTTT. It is translated as CASSLMQGLNQPQHF.